The 28 T cell receptor beta chains listed next were all sequenced from one sample in a study of blood T cell repertoires in COVID-19 (TCRdb year 2020). Receptor amplification or capture employed the immunoSEQ multiplex PCR assay. TCRdb took over this immuneACCESS table, retaining in-frame rearrangements with V and J assigned. Such tables are incomplete; in checked studies, under half of the missing clones stem from an unresolved V gene, and the remainder is unexplained. For this sample the table gives tens of thousands of clones, of which around four fifths were detected only once. Approximately 10% of the sample comes from the top ten. The source material was peripheral blood. These receptors were obtained from a woman aged 70-85 years with active or convalescent COVID-19.

This rearrangement joins TRBV5-1 to TRBJ1-2; tentatively, D is TRBD1 (5 bases). CDR1 is SGHRS, CDR2 YFSETQ, per germline. The CDR3 consists of 17 residues. V lost 4 bases and J lost 3, with 22 bases in between. The CDR3 DNA is TGCGCCAGCAGCCCGGAAGGAGGGGCTGGGGGATACTATGGCTACACCTTC. Its protein product is CASSPEGGAGGYYGYTF.

CDR3 protein: CASSPGQDLTGNSPLHF. The CDR3, as DNA: TGTGCCAGCAGCCCAGGACAGGACCTTACGGGGAATTCACCCCTCCACTTT. The rearrangement uses TRBV7-9 and TRBJ1-6, with TRBD1 matching 7 bases. The CDR3 is made up of 17 amino acids. Germline CDR1 and CDR2: SEHNR and FQNEAQ (reference sequence). With V trimmed by 5 bases and J by 7 bases, 14 bases remained unmatched.

This chain links TRBV19 with TRBJ1-2, with D possibly TRBD1 on 6 matching bases. Germline V CDR1 and CDR2: LNHDA, SQIVND (reference sequence). This CDR3 contains 17 residues. V gave up 7 bases and J gave up 7 bases, with 28 bases separating them. In nucleotides, the CDR3 is TGTGCCAGTAATGGGGGAGACAGGACCCCTTCTTCGGGTGGCTACACCTTC. Protein product: CASNGGDRTPSSGGYTF.

The chain carries TRBV18 and TRBJ2-2; D gene ambiguous. The V gene lost 0 bases and the J gene lost 0 bases, with 8 bases spanning the gap. The V gene's germline CDR1 is KGHSH and CDR2 LQKENI. This CDR3 has 16 residues. This CDR3 is CASSPPSRTNTGELFF. The CDR3 nucleotides are TGTGCCAGCTCACCACCTTCCAGGACGAACACCGGGGAGCTGTTTTTT. The complete variable domain, with remaining parts taken from reference TRBV18 and TRBJ2-2, reads NAGVMQNPRHLVRRRGQEARLRCSPMKGHSHVYWYRQLPEEGLKFMVYLQKENIIDESGMPKERFSAEFPKEGPSILRIQQVVRGDSAAYFCASSPPSRTNTGELFFGEGSRLTVL.

A word on this clone: A junction boundary mismatches the germline segment, possibly from a read error. The chain employs TRBV7-9 and TRBJ2-7; D might be TRBD1 (6 bases). This CDR3 spans 13 amino acids. Per the germline V gene, CDR1 is SEHNR and CDR2 is FQNEAQ (reference sequence). DNA of the CDR3: TGTGCCAGCAGCCTCAGTCCCCCCGGGGACACCAGCTTC. Amino acid sequence: CASSLSPPGDTSF.

The chain couples TRBV2 to TRBJ1-1; 9 bases map to TRBD1. Per the germline V gene, CDR1 is SNHLY and CDR2 is FYNNEI. Losses at the gene ends were 1 base for V and 8 bases for J; bases not matched to a gene: 5. The CDR3 length is 14 residues. In nucleotides, the CDR3 is TGTGCCAGCAGTGAAGTGGCAGGACAGGGGGAAGCTTTCTTT. This sequence encodes CASSEVAGQGEAFF.

The CDR3 here is CASSPYTYNEQFF. The CDR3 DNA is TGTGCCAGCAGCCCCTATACCTACAATGAGCAGTTCTTC. The chain recombines TRBV11-2 with TRBJ2-1; D call uncertain. Germline V lookup: CDR1 SGHAT, CDR2 FQNNGV. The CDR3 spans 13 residues. Between the trimmed V and J ends, which lost 5 bases and 2 bases, there was a span of 7 bases.

The chain links TRBV19 to TRBJ1-5, with 11 bases lining up with TRBD1. From germline, CDR1 is LNHDA and CDR2 SQIVND (reference sequence). The CDR3 extends over 16 amino acids. With 5 bases clipped from V and 3 bases from J, the junction kept 6 bases outside the gene matches. This CDR3 reads CASSLRTGGFNQPQHF. The CDR3 DNA sequence: TGTGCCAGTAGTCTCCGGACAGGGGGCTTCAATCAGCCCCAGCATTTT.

This clone has a handful of counts. V is TRBV6-5 and J is TRBJ1-5; D unclear. V was cut by 0 bases and J by 1 base, with 7 bases left in between. This CDR3 has 15 amino acids. Germline V gives CDR1 MNHEY, CDR2 SVGAGI. The CDR3 nucleotides read TGTGCCAGCAGTTACTCTGGCACAAGCAATCAGCCCCAGCATTTT. Its protein is CASSYSGTSNQPQHF.

J is TRBJ2-7 and V is TRBV5-4; 13 bases align to TRBD2. Germline V gene data show CDR1 as SGHNT and CDR2 as YYREEE (reference sequence). The CDR3 covers 15 residues. Trimming removed 0 bases from V and 6 bases from J; junction bases left unmatched: 3. The DNA of the CDR3 is TGTGCCAGCAGCTTGGGCGGACTAGCGGGGGTCGAGCAGTACTTC. Its protein product is CASSLGGLAGVEQYF.

The CDR3 region has the DNA TGCGCCAGCAGCCACGGACAGGGGGACTATGGCTACACCTTC. Translation gives CASSHGQGDYGYTF. The chain carries TRBV4-3 and TRBJ1-2, with 10 bases matching TRBD1. CDR1 is LGHNA, CDR2 YSLEER, per germline. With V trimmed by 3 bases and J by 3 bases, 1 base remained unmatched. This CDR3 comprises 14 residues.

The chain combines TRBV5-1 with TRBJ2-3; tentative D call: TRBD1 (6 bases). V shed 1 base and J shed 3 bases, with 9 bases lying between them. The CDR3 spans 14 residues. Germline CDR1 reads SGHRS; CDR2 reads YFSETQ. This chain's CDR3 is CASSLNQGTDTQYF. The DNA of the CDR3 is TGCGCCAGCAGCTTGAATCAGGGGACAGATACGCAGTATTTT.

The chain combines TRBV7-6 with TRBJ2-3; tentative D call: TRBD1 (6 bases). Germline CDR1 SGHVS, CDR2 FNYEAQ. CDR3 size: 16 residues. V was trimmed by 1 base and J by 0 bases, leaving 11 bases between them. The CDR3 DNA reads TGTGCCAGCAGCTTAGGTCTAGGGGGAAGCACAGATACGCAGTATTTT. Protein product: CASSLGLGGSTDTQYF. The complete variable domain, with remaining parts taken from reference TRBV7-6 and TRBJ2-3, reads GAGVSQSPRYKVTKRGQDVALRCDPISGHVSLYWYRQALGQGPEFLTYFNYEAQQDKSGLPNDRFSAERPEGSISTLTIQRTEQRDSAMYRCASSLGLGGSTDTQYFGPGTRLTVL.

The chain uses TRBV27 and TRBJ1-5; D is undetermined. The V end was cut by 4 bases, the J end by 1 base, with 5 bases between. Germline-derived CDR1 and CDR2 are MNHEY and SMNVEV (reference sequence). This CDR3 is built from 13 residues. This CDR3 is CASSYSSNQPQHF. CDR3 DNA: TGTGCCAGCAGTTACAGCAGCAATCAGCCCCAGCATTTT.

The chain couples TRBV2 to TRBJ1-6, with TRBD1 identical over 9 bases. Germline V CDR1 and CDR2: SNHLY, FYNNEI. This CDR3 region has 15 residues. Trimming cost V 11 bases and J 5 bases; bases outside gene matches: 10. The CDR3 DNA is TGTGCCGGCCAAACCGGACAGGGGAATAATTCACCCCTCCACTTT. Protein product: CAGQTGQGNNSPLHF.

V usage is TRBV18 and J usage is TRBJ1-1; 7 bases align to TRBD1. Unmatched junction bases numbered 16, after V lost 8 bases and J lost 4 bases. Germline-derived CDR1 and CDR2 are KGHSH and LQKENI. The CDR3 runs 16 residues. CDR3 sequence (DNA): TGTGCCAGCACCGCCGGGACAGCAGTATTCAGCACTGAAGCTTTCTTT. It specifies CASTAGTAVFSTEAFF.

The chain couples TRBV10-3 to TRBJ1-1; TRBD1 matches 7 bases. The germline V gene encodes CDR1 ENHRY and CDR2 SYGVKD. J was trimmed by 2 bases and V by 3 bases; bases with no gene match: 6. The CDR3 length is 15 residues. The CDR3 sequence: CAISEKGQLNTEAFF. The CDR3 coding sequence is TGTGCCATCAGTGAAAAGGGACAGCTAAACACTGAAGCTTTCTTT.

This chain connects TRBV5-4 to TRBJ1-3; perhaps TRBD1 as D (5 bases). The germline CDR1 and CDR2 sequences are SGHNT and YYREEE (reference sequence). V lost 1 base, J lost 3 bases, and 26 bases lay in between. CDR3 length equals 20 residues. CDR3 amino acids: CASSLYSKGLAETYGNTIYF. Here the CDR3 DNA reads TGTGCCAGCAGCTTGTATTCGAAGGGGTTGGCCGAGACATATGGAAACACCATATATTTT.

The V gene is TRBV5-5, the J gene TRBJ2-2; maybe TRBD1 (5 bases). Trimming removed 5 bases at V and 5 bases at J, with 10 bases between. Germline V lookup: CDR1 SGHKS, CDR2 YYEKEE (reference sequence). The CDR3 covers 13 residues. The CDR3 here is CASSAQGTGELFF. CDR3 DNA: TGTGCCAGCAGTGCCCAGGGAACCGGGGAGCTGTTTTTT.

V gene TRBV5-1 combines with J gene TRBJ1-4, with 8 bases identical to TRBD1. V gave up 3 bases and J gave up 8 bases; unmatched junction bases: 6. Germline-derived CDR1 and CDR2 are SGHRS and YFSETQ. The CDR3 runs 14 residues. DNA of the CDR3: TGCGCCAGCAGCTCCCGGGCAGGGGGCGAAAAACTGTTTTTT. Translation: CASSSRAGGEKLFF.

Here the CDR3 DNA reads TGTGCCAGCACCCTCCACCAGGGTCTCACCGGGGAGCTGTTTTTT. It specifies CASTLHQGLTGELFF. The chain carries TRBV5-4 and TRBJ2-2; weak D call: TRBD1 (5 bases). CDR1 and CDR2 from the germline V gene are SGHNT and YYREEE (reference sequence). The V end was cut by 6 bases, the J end by 4 bases, with 16 bases between. CDR3 length equals 15 residues.

V and J are TRBV25-1 and TRBJ2-7, with 9 bases identical to TRBD1. CDR1 MGHDK and CDR2 SYGVNS come from the germline V gene. Germline trimming cut 4 bases from V and 6 bases from J; bases unmatched to any gene: 7. The CDR3 spans 14 residues. The CDR3: CASSVGQGGPEQYF. The CDR3, as DNA: TGTGCCAGCAGTGTGGGACAGGGAGGTCCCGAGCAGTACTTC.

V gene TRBV2 combines with J gene TRBJ2-3; perhaps TRBD2 as D (5 bases). Trimming pared 8 bases from V and 0 bases from J, leaving 15 bases between. There are 15 residues in the CDR3. Germline CDR1 is SNHLY and CDR2 is FYNNEI. The CDR3 sequence: CASSPDGKSTDTQYF. DNA for the CDR3: TGTGCCAGCTCTCCGGACGGGAAAAGCACAGATACGCAGTATTTT.

This chain connects TRBV5-1 to TRBJ2-3; 10 positions match TRBD2. The CDR3 runs to 15 residues. V lost 4 bases, J lost 4 bases, and 6 bases stayed unmatched. From germline, CDR1 is SGHRS and CDR2 YFSETQ. The CDR3: CASSHGTSAADTQYF. The CDR3 DNA reads TGCGCCAGCAGCCACGGGACTAGCGCTGCAGATACGCAGTATTTT.

V and J are TRBV5-1 and TRBJ2-2; possibly TRBD2 for D (7 bases). Trimming took off 1 base at V and 3 bases at J, with 10 bases between the two ends. This CDR3 has 15 amino acids. Germline CDR1 reads SGHRS; CDR2 reads YFSETQ. The CDR3 sequence: CASSLRGADTGELFF. As DNA, the CDR3 is TGCGCCAGCAGCTTGCGGGGGGCCGACACCGGGGAGCTGTTTTTT.

The chain recombines TRBV7-9 with TRBJ1-6, with 8 bases aligning to TRBD1. Germline V gene data show CDR1 as SEHNR and CDR2 as FQNEAQ (reference sequence). The CDR3 is made up of 16 amino acids. After removal of 5 bases from V and 2 bases from J, the junction contained 5 bases not matched to a gene. CDR3: CASSRTGSTYNSPLHF. For the CDR3, the DNA is TGTGCCAGCAGCCGGACAGGGTCGACCTATAATTCACCCCTCCACTTT.

This chain connects TRBV7-6 to TRBJ2-5; TRBD2 might be the D (6 bases). V was trimmed by 5 bases and J by 4 bases, leaving 23 bases between them. This CDR3 comprises 17 residues. Per the germline V gene, CDR1 is SGHVS and CDR2 is FNYEAQ. The CDR3 is CASSPDSKAAGGETQYF. CDR3 coding DNA: TGTGCCAGCAGCCCAGACTCCAAGGCTGCCGGGGGAGAGACCCAGTACTTC.

The chain joins TRBV24-1 to TRBJ1-2; D ambiguous. Germline-derived CDR1 and CDR2 are KGHDR and SFDVKD. Trimming removed 1 base at V and 4 bases at J, with 9 bases between. This CDR3 has 14 amino acids. CDR3 residues: CATSDFPDVYGYTF. CDR3 DNA: TGTGCCACCAGTGATTTCCCAGATGTCTATGGCTACACCTTC.